Included here is one TCR beta chain sequence, with context. Within the sample, other DNA sequences also encode this same CDR3. Clinical history as reported by participants underpinned cohort assignment. Two negative PCRs, clearance, or symptom resolution characterized the recovered Cohort 3 donors. In germline, CDR1 is LGHDT, CDR2 YNNKEL (reference sequence). This CDR3 spans 13 amino acids. The V end was cut by 3 bases, the J end by 7 bases, with 10 bases between. These data come from a study of blood T cell repertoires in COVID-19. In the study's own analysis: Reference gene primer amplification gave nucleated cell count estimates. Clones were sequenced by immunoSEQ multiplex PCR, and TCRdb holds only the in-frame ones, with some missing. V and J calls and clone size come straight from that table; D and trimming were deduced from the DNA. Here the sample spans 300,000 to 400,000 clones, over 85% being singletons.

V gene TRBV3-1 (or the pseudogene TRBV3-2) combines with J gene TRBJ1-5, with a possible D match to TRBD1 (5 bases). The TCR originated in a man in his 60s who had recovered from COVID-19. Sequenced: PBMCs or T cells enriched from blood (not recorded which). This CDR3 reads CASSQRGGQPQHF. The CDR3 bases are TGTGCCAGCAGCCAGCGCGGGGGACAGCCCCAGCATTTT.